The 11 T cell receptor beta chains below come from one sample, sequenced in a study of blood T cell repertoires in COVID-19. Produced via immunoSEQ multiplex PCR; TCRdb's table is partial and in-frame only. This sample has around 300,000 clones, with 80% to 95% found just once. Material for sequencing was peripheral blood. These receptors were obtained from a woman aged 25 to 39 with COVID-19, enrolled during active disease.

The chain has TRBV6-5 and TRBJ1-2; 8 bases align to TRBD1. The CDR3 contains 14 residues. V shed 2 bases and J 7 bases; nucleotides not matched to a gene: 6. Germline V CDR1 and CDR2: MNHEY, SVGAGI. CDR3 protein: CASSYAQGAGGYTF. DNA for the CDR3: TGTGCCAGCAGTTACGCCCAGGGGGCGGGTGGCTACACCTTC.

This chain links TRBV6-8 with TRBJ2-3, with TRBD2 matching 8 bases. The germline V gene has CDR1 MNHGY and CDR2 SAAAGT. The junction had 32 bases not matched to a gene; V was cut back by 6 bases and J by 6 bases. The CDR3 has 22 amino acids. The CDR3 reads CASRGSSGSEKRNAPEVDTQYF. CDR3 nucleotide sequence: TGTGCCAGCAGGGGGTCCAGCGGGAGTGAAAAAAGAAACGCTCCAGAAGTGGATACGCAGTATTTT.

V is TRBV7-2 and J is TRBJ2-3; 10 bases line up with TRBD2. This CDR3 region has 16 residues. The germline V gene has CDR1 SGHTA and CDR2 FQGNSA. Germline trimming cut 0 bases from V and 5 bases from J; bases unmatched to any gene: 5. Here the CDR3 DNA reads TGTGCCAGCAGCTTAGCACTAGCTAGCGGGAGAGATACGCAGTATTTT. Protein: CASSLALASGRDTQYF.

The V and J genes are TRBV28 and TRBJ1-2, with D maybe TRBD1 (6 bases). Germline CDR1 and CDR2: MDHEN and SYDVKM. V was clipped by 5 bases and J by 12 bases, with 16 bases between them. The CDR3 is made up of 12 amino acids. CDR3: CASSAPRGFNTF. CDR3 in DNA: TGTGCCAGCAGTGCCCCCAGGGGATTCAACACCTTC.

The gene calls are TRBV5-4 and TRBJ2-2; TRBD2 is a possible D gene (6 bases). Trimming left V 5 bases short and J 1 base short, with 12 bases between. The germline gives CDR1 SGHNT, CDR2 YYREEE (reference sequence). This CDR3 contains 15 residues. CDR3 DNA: TGTGCCAGCAGTTTTCGGCGGGGGAACACCGGGGAGCTGTTTTTT. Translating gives CASSFRRGNTGELFF.

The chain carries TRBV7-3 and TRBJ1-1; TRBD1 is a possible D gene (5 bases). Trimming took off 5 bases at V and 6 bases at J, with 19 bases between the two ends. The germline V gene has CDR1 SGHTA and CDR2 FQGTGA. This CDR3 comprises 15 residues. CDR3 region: CASSPGHSQWAEAFF. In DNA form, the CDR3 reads TGTGCCAGCAGCCCTGGACATTCCCAGTGGGCTGAAGCTTTCTTT. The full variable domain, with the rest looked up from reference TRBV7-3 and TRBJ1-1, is GAGVSQTPSNKVTEKGKYVELRCDPISGHTALYWYRQSLGQGPEFLIYFQGTGAADDSGLPNDRFFAVRPEGSVSTLKIQRTERGDSAVYLCASSPGHSQWAEAFFGQGTRLTVV.

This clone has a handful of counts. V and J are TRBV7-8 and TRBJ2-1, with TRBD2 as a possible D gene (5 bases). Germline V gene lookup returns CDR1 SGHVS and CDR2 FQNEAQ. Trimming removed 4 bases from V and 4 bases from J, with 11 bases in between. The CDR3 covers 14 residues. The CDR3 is CASSSLTSYNEQFF. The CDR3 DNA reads TGTGCCAGCAGCTCTCTCACTAGTTACAATGAGCAGTTCTTC.

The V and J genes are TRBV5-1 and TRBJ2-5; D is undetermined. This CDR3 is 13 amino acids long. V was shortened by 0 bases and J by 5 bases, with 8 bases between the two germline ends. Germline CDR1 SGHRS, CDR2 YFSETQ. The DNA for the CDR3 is TGCGCCAGCAGCTTGGGCAGTTTGGAGACCCAGTACTTC. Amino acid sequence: CASSLGSLETQYF. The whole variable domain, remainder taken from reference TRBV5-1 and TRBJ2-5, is KAGVTQTPRYLIKTRGQQVTLSCSPISGHRSVSWYQQTPGQGLQFLFEYFSETQRNKGNFPGRFSGRQFSNSRSEMNVSTLELGDSALYLCASSLGSLETQYFGPGTRLLVL.

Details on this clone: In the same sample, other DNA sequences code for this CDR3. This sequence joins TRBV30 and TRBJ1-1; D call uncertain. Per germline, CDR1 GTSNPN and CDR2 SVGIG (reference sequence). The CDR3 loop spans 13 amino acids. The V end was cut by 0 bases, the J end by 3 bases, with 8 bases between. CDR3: CAWSVSRDTEAFF. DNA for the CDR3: TGTGCCTGGAGTGTAAGTCGGGACACTGAAGCTTTCTTT.

The CDR3 protein is CASSPRGGGNEQFF. As DNA, the CDR3 is TGTGCCAGCAGCCCTCGCGGCGGGGGGAATGAGCAGTTCTTC. J is TRBJ2-1 and V is TRBV3-1 (or the pseudogene TRBV3-2); 8 bases are shared with TRBD2. Germline CDR1 reads LGHDT; CDR2 reads YNNKEL (reference sequence). The CDR3 covers 14 residues. After removal of 4 bases from V and 7 bases from J, the junction contained 6 bases not matched to a gene.

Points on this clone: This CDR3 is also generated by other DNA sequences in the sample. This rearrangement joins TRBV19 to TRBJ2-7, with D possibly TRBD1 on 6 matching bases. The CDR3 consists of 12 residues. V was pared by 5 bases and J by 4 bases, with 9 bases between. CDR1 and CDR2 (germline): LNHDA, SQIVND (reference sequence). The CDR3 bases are TGTGCCAGTAGTCCCCAGGGGTACGAGCAGTACTTC. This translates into CASSPQGYEQYF.